This is a list of T cell receptor beta chains from one sample in a study of monozygotic twins with inflammatory bowel disease. One entry per CDR3 protein, without DNA, is what TCRdb gives after re-calling the 5' RACE reads. This listing includes approximately 380,000 distinct CDR3 sequences. Sequences were obtained from blood. These receptors all come from a human donor with ulcerative colitis or Crohn's disease, or a healthy co-twin of an affected twin (not recorded which). Each CDR3 is given with its conserved first and last residue. Fields, in order: CDR3 protein, V gene, J gene.

CDR3 protein: CASSLAGDRSSYEQYF
V gene: TRBV5-1
J gene: TRBJ2-7

CDR3 protein: CATSDSGTPSYNEQFF
V gene: TRBV24-1
J gene: TRBJ2-1

CDR3 protein: CASSQAASGTLVNSPLHF
V gene: TRBV4-3
J gene: TRBJ1-6

CDR3 protein: CASSLGAGQGYYGYTF
V gene: TRBV7-8
J gene: TRBJ1-2

CDR3 protein: CASSYGGTGANVLTF
V gene: TRBV6-5
J gene: TRBJ2-6

CDR3 protein: CASTDLPNTGELFF
V gene: TRBV2
J gene: TRBJ2-2

CDR3 protein: CASSSSTIRAFF
V gene: TRBV7-9
J gene: TRBJ1-1

CDR3 protein: CASRARQGHREQYF
V gene: TRBV28
J gene: TRBJ2-7

CDR3 protein: CSARRPGGRQETQYF
V gene: TRBV20-1
J gene: TRBJ2-5

CDR3 protein: CASSEFRQPQHF
V gene: TRBV10-2
J gene: TRBJ1-5

CDR3 protein: CASSVEGSGVAGGFEQFF
V gene: TRBV9
J gene: TRBJ2-1

CDR3 protein: CASSFSAGQRETQYF
V gene: TRBV5-1
J gene: TRBJ2-5

CDR3 protein: CASSQAKTGGTDTQYF
V gene: TRBV4-2
J gene: TRBJ2-3

CDR3 protein: CASRRDRGTGELFF
V gene: TRBV7-2
J gene: TRBJ2-2

CDR3 protein: CASSSGRWEKLFF
V gene: TRBV12-3/TRBV12-4
J gene: TRBJ1-4

CDR3 protein: CASSLRGPLSSYNEQFF
V gene: TRBV4-2
J gene: TRBJ2-1

CDR3 protein: CASSFWAGGARMNNEQFF
V gene: TRBV12-3/TRBV12-4
J gene: TRBJ2-1

CDR3 protein: CASKVLADNTGELFF
V gene: TRBV5-1
J gene: TRBJ2-2

CDR3 protein: CATSDLQACQETQYF
V gene: TRBV24-1
J gene: TRBJ2-5

CDR3 protein: CASSRQGFLDQPQHF
V gene: TRBV27
J gene: TRBJ1-5

CDR3 protein: CASEDNYNEQFF
V gene: TRBV13
J gene: TRBJ2-1

CDR3 protein: CASSQERFRSYEQYF
V gene: TRBV4-3
J gene: TRBJ2-7

CDR3 protein: CSARDRGFFDGYTF
V gene: TRBV20-1
J gene: TRBJ1-2

CDR3 protein: CASSPPRGPWQYF
V gene: TRBV6-5
J gene: TRBJ2-3

CDR3 protein: CASSLGAGRNIQYF
V gene: TRBV7-2
J gene: TRBJ2-4

CDR3 protein: CASSESWDRVYNEQFF
V gene: TRBV18
J gene: TRBJ2-1